One and the same sample provided the 8 T cell receptor beta chains below, sequenced in a study of shared T cell receptors in the human thymus. Some clones are missing from TCRdb's copy, which holds only in-frame ones; the method was immunoSEQ multiplex PCR. The sample yields 540,000 or so clones, around 82% seen once. The data were also submitted as part of a second study, on human thymus T cells.

Specimen: thymocytes. These receptors were taken from a boy younger than two with a congenital heart defect.

The DNA of the CDR3 is TGTGCCAGCAGCTGGCCCGGACTAGGAGTGAGGGGTGAGCAGTTCTTC. Its translation: CASSWPGLGVRGEQFF. The chain carries TRBV5-8 and TRBJ2-1; 7 bases fit TRBD2. The CDR3 covers 16 residues. Germline values: CDR1 SGHTS, CDR2 YDEGEE. Germline trimming cut 3 bases from V and 9 bases from J; bases unmatched to any gene: 15.

This sequence joins TRBV4-3 and TRBJ2-7, with 11 bases that match TRBD2. Looked up from germline, CDR1 is LGHNA and CDR2 is YSLEER. J gave up 2 bases and V 2 bases, and 2 bases lay outside the gene matches. This CDR3 contains 15 residues. The CDR3 DNA reads TGCGCCAGCAGCCAACAGGGACTAGCGGCCTACGAGCAGTACTTC. Translation gives CASSQQGLAAYEQYF.

V usage is TRBV6-6 and J usage is TRBJ1-2, with TRBD1 matching 8 bases. The CDR3 is made up of 15 amino acids. The junction had 6 bases not matched to a gene; V was cut back by 6 bases and J by 0 bases. CDR1 and CDR2 (germline): MNHNY, SVGAGI (reference sequence). The CDR3 spells CASSLRDRSNYGYTF. CDR3 coding DNA: TGTGCCAGCAGCCTCAGGGACAGGTCTAACTATGGCTACACCTTC.

This clone was detected only once. The rearrangement uses TRBV12-5 and TRBJ2-3, with TRBD2 matching over 13 bases. The J segment lost 5 bases and the V segment lost 5 bases, leaving 10 bases of the junction unmatched. There are 17 residues in the CDR3. Per germline, CDR1 LGHNT and CDR2 FRNRAP. The CDR3 sequence is CASGPPRTSGRRDTQYF. CDR3 nucleotides: TGTGCTAGTGGTCCCCCCCGGACTAGCGGGAGACGAGATACGCAGTATTTT.

V and J are TRBV10-3 and TRBJ2-7, with 7 positions matching TRBD2. In germline, CDR1 is ENHRY, CDR2 SYGVKD. The junction had 4 bases not matched to a gene; V was cut back by 2 bases and J by 0 bases. The CDR3 loop spans 15 amino acids. The chain's CDR3 is CAISEGSGGSYEQYF. CDR3 sequence (DNA): TGTGCCATCAGTGAGGGGTCGGGAGGCTCCTACGAGCAGTACTTC.

V is TRBV5-8 and J is TRBJ1-5; D call uncertain. V gave up 4 bases and J gave up 4 bases, with 9 bases separating them. Looked up from germline, CDR1 is SGHTS and CDR2 is YDEGEE. The CDR3 is 13 residues long. The CDR3 DNA reads TGTGCCAGCAGCCCCCCGAGGAATCAGCCCCAGCATTTT. Encoded protein: CASSPPRNQPQHF.

The rearrangement links TRBV11-3 to TRBJ2-3; the match to TRBD2 covers 7 bases. Germline loops: CDR1 SGHNT, CDR2 YENEEA. This CDR3 is built from 15 residues. V trimming: 1 base; J trimming: 4 bases; junction bases outside the gene matches: 5. As DNA, the CDR3 is TGTGCCAGCAGCTTAGGGCGGGAGTCCCCAGATACGCAGTATTTT. Translated: CASSLGRESPDTQYF.

The genes are TRBV12-5 and TRBJ2-7, with 7 bases that match TRBD2. The CDR3 extends over 16 amino acids. V shed 1 base, J shed 0 bases, and the junction held 6 bases outside the gene matches. Per the germline V gene, CDR1 is LGHNT and CDR2 is FRNRAP. CDR3 in amino acids: CASGLDLGRSSYEQYF. CDR3 in DNA: TGTGCTAGTGGTTTGGACCTCGGGAGGAGCTCCTACGAGCAGTACTTC.